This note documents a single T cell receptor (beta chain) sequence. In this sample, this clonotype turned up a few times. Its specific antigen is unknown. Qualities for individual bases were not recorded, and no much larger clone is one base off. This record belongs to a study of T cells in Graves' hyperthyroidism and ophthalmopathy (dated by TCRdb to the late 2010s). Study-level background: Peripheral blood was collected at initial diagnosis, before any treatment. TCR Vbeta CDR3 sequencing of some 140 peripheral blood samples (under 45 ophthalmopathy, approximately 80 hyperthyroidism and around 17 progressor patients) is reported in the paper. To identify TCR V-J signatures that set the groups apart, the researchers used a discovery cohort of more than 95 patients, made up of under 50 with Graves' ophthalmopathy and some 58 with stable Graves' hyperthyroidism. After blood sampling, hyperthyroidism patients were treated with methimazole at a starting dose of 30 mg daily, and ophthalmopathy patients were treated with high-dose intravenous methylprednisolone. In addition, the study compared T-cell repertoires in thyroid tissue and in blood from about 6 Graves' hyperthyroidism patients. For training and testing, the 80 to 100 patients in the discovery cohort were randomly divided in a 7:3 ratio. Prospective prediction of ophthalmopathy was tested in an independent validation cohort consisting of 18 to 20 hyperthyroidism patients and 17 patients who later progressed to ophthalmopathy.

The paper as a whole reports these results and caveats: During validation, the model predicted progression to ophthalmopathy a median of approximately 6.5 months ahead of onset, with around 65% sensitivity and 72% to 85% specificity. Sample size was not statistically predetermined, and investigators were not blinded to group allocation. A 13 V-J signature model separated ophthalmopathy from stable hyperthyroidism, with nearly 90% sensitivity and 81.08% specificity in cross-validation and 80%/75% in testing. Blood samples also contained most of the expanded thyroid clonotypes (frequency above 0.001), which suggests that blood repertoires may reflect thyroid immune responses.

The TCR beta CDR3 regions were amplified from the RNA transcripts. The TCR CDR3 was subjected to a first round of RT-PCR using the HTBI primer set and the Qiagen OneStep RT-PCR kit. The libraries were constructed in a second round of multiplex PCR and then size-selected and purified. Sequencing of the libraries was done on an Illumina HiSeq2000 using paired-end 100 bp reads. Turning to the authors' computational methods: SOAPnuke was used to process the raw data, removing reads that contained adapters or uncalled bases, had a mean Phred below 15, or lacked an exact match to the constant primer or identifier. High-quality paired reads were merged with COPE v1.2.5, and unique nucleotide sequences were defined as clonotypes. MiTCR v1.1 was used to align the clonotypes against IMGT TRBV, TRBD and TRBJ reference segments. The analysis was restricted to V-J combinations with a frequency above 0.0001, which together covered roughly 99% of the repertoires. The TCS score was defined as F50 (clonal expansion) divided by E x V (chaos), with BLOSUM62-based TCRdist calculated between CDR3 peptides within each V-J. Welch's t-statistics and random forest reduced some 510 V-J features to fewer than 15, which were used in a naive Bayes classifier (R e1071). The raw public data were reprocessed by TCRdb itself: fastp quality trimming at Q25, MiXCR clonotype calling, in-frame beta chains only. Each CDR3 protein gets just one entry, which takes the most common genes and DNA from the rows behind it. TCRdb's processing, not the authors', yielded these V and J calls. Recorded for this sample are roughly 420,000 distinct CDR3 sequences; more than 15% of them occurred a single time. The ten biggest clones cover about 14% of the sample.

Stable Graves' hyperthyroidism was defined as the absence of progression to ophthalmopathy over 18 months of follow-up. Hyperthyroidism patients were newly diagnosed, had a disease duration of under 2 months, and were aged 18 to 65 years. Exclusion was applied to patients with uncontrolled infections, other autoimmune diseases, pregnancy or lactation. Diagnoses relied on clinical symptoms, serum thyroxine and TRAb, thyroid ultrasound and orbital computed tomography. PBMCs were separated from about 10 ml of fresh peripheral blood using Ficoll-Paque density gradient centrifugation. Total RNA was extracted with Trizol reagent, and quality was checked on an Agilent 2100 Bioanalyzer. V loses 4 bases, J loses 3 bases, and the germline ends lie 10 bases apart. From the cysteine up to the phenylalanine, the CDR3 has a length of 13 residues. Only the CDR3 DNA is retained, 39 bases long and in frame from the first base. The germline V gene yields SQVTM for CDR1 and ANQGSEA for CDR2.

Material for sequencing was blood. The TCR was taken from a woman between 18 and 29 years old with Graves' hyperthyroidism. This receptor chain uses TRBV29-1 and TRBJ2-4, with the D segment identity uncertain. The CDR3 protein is CSVVSPGKNIQYF. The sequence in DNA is TGCAGCGTTGTCTCACCGGGCAAAAACATTCAGTACTTC.